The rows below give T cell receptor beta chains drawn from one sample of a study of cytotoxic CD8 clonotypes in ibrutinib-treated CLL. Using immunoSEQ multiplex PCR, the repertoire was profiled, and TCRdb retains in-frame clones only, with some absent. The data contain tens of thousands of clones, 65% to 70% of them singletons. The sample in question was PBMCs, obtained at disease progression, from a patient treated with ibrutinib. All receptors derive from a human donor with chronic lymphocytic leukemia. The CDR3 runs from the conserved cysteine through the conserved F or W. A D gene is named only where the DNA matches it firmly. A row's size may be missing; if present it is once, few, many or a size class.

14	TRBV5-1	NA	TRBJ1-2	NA	CASSFNSGGSGYTF	TGCGCCAGCAGCTTCAATAGCGGGGGGTCCGGCTACACCTTC
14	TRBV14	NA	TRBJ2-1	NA	CASSPPDVYNEQFF	TGTGCCAGCAGCCCCCCGGACGTATACAATGAGCAGTTCTTC
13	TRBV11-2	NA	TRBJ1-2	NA	CASSLGQFYGYTF	TGTGCCAGCAGCTTAGGGCAGTTCTATGGCTACACCTTC
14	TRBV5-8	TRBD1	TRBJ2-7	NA	CASSPGTGLYEQYF	TGTGCCAGCAGCCCGGGGACAGGGCTCTACGAGCAGTACTTC
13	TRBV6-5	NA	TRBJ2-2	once	CASRSSPTGELFF	TGTGCCAGCAGGTCTAGCCCGACCGGGGAGCTGTTTTTT
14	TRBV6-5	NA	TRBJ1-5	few	CASSYAGGNQPQHF	TGTGCCAGCAGTTATGCAGGGGGCAATCAGCCCCAGCATTTT
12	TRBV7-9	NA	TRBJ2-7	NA	CASSHDGVEQYF	TGTGCCAGCAGTCACGACGGGGTTGAACAGTACTTC
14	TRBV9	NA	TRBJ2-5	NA	CASSVGGNQETQYF	TGTGCCAGCAGCGTAGGTGGGAACCAAGAGACCCAGTACTTC
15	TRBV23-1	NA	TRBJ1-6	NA	CASSQSWQTLGALHF	TGCGCCAGCAGTCAATCGTGGCAGACTCTTGGGGCCCTCCACTTT
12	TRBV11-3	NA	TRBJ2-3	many	CASSRNEDTQYF	TGTGCCAGCAGCCGAAATGAAGATACGCAGTATTTT
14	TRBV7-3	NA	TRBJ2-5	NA	CASSLNGGGETQYF	TGTGCCAGCAGCTTAAACGGGGGTGGGGAGACCCAGTACTTC